These T cell receptor beta chains were read from a single sample in a study of control samples from healthy donors and cancer patients. The assay was immunoSEQ multiplex PCR, and TCRdb's table has in-frame clones only and misses some. This sample has about 98,000 clones, with 82% found just once. The sample taken for sequencing was blood. The receptors come from a man between 60 and 70 years old in good health. Both conserved end residues are part of each CDR3. The order of the fields is CDR3 DNA, CDR3 protein, J gene, V gene, clone size, D gene. A D gene is named only where the DNA matches it firmly. Where a row states a size, it is once, few, many or the class of an expanded clone; other rows omit it.

CDR3 DNA: TGTGCCACCAGCAGTCCCAATTCGGGGCAGCACCCTCAGCCCCAGCATTTT
CDR3 protein: CATSSPNSGQHPQPQHF
J gene: TRBJ1-5
V gene: TRBV15
clone size: NA
D gene: NA

CDR3 DNA: TGCGCCAGCAGTTACGAGGGGGCAAGTCAAGAGACCCAGTACTTC
CDR3 protein: CASSYEGASQETQYF
J gene: TRBJ2-5
V gene: TRBV5-1
clone size: medium-sized
D gene: TRBD1

CDR3 DNA: TGCGCCAGCAGCCAAGCGGCCGGGACCTTGGGATACGAGCAGTACTTC
CDR3 protein: CASSQAAGTLGYEQYF
J gene: TRBJ2-7
V gene: TRBV4-1
clone size: NA
D gene: NA

CDR3 DNA: TGTGCCAGCAGTTACTCGGTAACACCGGGCACCGGGGAGCTGTTTTTT
CDR3 protein: CASSYSVTPGTGELFF
J gene: TRBJ2-2
V gene: TRBV6-5
clone size: NA
D gene: NA

CDR3 DNA: TGTGCCAGCAGCGGGGGACAGTTCACAGATACGCAGTATTTT
CDR3 protein: CASSGGQFTDTQYF
J gene: TRBJ2-3
V gene: TRBV9
clone size: NA
D gene: TRBD1

CDR3 DNA: TGTGCCAGCAGCGCGGGGTACACAGATACGCAGTATTTT
CDR3 protein: CASSAGYTDTQYF
J gene: TRBJ2-3
V gene: TRBV9
clone size: NA
D gene: NA

CDR3 DNA: TGTGCCAGCAGGGACGGCGCGGGGGCTACCTACGAGCAGTACTTC
CDR3 protein: CASRDGAGATYEQYF
J gene: TRBJ2-7
V gene: TRBV6-5
clone size: NA
D gene: NA

CDR3 DNA: TGCGCCAGCAGTCTTGGACAGGGGAAATTTAACATTCAGTACTTC
CDR3 protein: CASSLGQGKFNIQYF
J gene: TRBJ2-4
V gene: TRBV10-1
clone size: NA
D gene: TRBD1

CDR3 DNA: TGTGCCAGTAGTAACCTGGGGAGGGCCGGCACTGAAGCTTTCTTT
CDR3 protein: CASSNLGRAGTEAFF
J gene: TRBJ1-1
V gene: TRBV19
clone size: NA
D gene: NA

CDR3 DNA: TGCAGTGCTAGTACCCGGGACAGGCGCCAAGAGACCCAGTACTTC
CDR3 protein: CSASTRDRRQETQYF
J gene: TRBJ2-5
V gene: TRBV20-1
clone size: NA
D gene: TRBD1

CDR3 DNA: TGTGCCAGCGGCCAGATGGAGGGTGGGTCACCCCTCCACTTT
CDR3 protein: CASGQMEGGSPLHF
J gene: TRBJ1-6
V gene: TRBV3-1/TRBV3-2
clone size: NA
D gene: NA

CDR3 DNA: TGTGCCAGCAGCCTGACAGGGGGGTATAATCAGCCCCAGCATTTT
CDR3 protein: CASSLTGGYNQPQHF
J gene: TRBJ1-5
V gene: TRBV3-1/TRBV3-2
clone size: once
D gene: TRBD1

CDR3 DNA: TGTGCCAGCAGCTTAAGCGGAACAACAGGGGACATTCAGTACTTC
CDR3 protein: CASSLSGTTGDIQYF
J gene: TRBJ2-4
V gene: TRBV7-2
clone size: NA
D gene: TRBD1

CDR3 DNA: TGTGCCAGCAGTTACAGCCCGGGACAGGGATCGTGGGAGCTGTTTTTT
CDR3 protein: CASSYSPGQGSWELFF
J gene: TRBJ2-2
V gene: TRBV7-9
clone size: NA
D gene: TRBD1

CDR3 DNA: TGTGCCAGCACGACAGTGCCGGGCCGTAATTCACCCCTCCACTTT
CDR3 protein: CASTTVPGRNSPLHF
J gene: TRBJ1-6
V gene: TRBV28
clone size: NA
D gene: NA

CDR3 DNA: TGCGCCAGCAGCTTGGTGGTGCCGGGAGAAGGCAATGAGCAGTTCTTC
CDR3 protein: CASSLVVPGEGNEQFF
J gene: TRBJ2-1
V gene: TRBV5-1
clone size: NA
D gene: NA

CDR3 DNA: TGTGCCAGCAGTCCGCGGACAGGAGGGCTGTTTTTT
CDR3 protein: CASSPRTGGLFF
J gene: TRBJ1-4
V gene: TRBV2
clone size: NA
D gene: TRBD1

CDR3 DNA: TGTGCCAGCAGCTTAACCCCCGGAGGGGGGGAGCAGTACTTC
CDR3 protein: CASSLTPGGGEQYF
J gene: TRBJ2-7
V gene: TRBV7-3
clone size: NA
D gene: NA

CDR3 DNA: TGTGCCAGCAGTGAAGCAAGAGATACGCAGTATTTT
CDR3 protein: CASSEARDTQYF
J gene: TRBJ2-3
V gene: TRBV6-1
clone size: NA
D gene: NA

CDR3 DNA: TGTGCCAGCAGCTTGGTGCCTGGGGAAAACACCATATATTTT
CDR3 protein: CASSLVPGENTIYF
J gene: TRBJ1-3
V gene: TRBV5-5
clone size: NA
D gene: NA

CDR3 DNA: TGCAGCGTTGGCCCCGCTGTTGCCCAGCGAGTAACAGATACGCAGTATTTT
CDR3 protein: CSVGPAVAQRVTDTQYF
J gene: TRBJ2-3
V gene: TRBV29-1
clone size: NA
D gene: NA

CDR3 DNA: TGTGCCAGCACCGAAGGGAGGCAGGGGGCTTACGAGCAGTACTTC
CDR3 protein: CASTEGRQGAYEQYF
J gene: TRBJ2-7
V gene: TRBV6-5
clone size: NA
D gene: TRBD1

CDR3 DNA: TGTGCCAGCAGCTTGGAGGGCGGACCAACCGGCACTGAAGCTTTCTTT
CDR3 protein: CASSLEGGPTGTEAFF
J gene: TRBJ1-1
V gene: TRBV5-5
clone size: once
D gene: NA

CDR3 DNA: TGTGCCAGCAGTGAGAATCCGGGTTATACAGGGGCCAACGTCCTGACTTTC
CDR3 protein: CASSENPGYTGANVLTF
J gene: TRBJ2-6
V gene: TRBV6-4
clone size: NA
D gene: NA

CDR3 DNA: TGTGCCAGCAGTTTCGGGGTGTCCCGAATCTACGAGCGGTACTTC
CDR3 protein: CASSFGVSRIYERYF
J gene: TRBJ2-7
V gene: TRBV28
clone size: NA
D gene: NA